The 22 T cell receptor beta chains below all came from one sample that was sequenced in a study of T cell responses to AZD1222 COVID-19 vaccine. The repertoire was sequenced with immunoSEQ multiplex PCR; TCRdb's copy has only in-frame clones and lacks some. The sample yields around 140,000 clones, 92% seen once. Material: peripheral blood, obtained 28 days after the second AZD1222 dose. Receptor source: an adult who received the AZD1222 COVID-19 vaccine.

This chain joins TRBV28 and TRBJ1-3; 7 positions match TRBD1. Germline assignment: CDR1 MDHEN and CDR2 SYDVKM. V trimming: 6 bases; J trimming: 3 bases; junction bases outside the gene matches: 5. The CDR3 is 14 amino acids. The CDR3 DNA follows: TGTGCCAGCAGGCTACAGGGGTTTGGAAACACCATATATTTT. This sequence encodes CASRLQGFGNTIYF.

The rearrangement uses TRBV27 and TRBJ1-1; D gene ambiguous. The CDR3 sequence is 14 residues long. Germline loops: CDR1 MNHEY, CDR2 SMNVEV (reference sequence). The V end was cut by 2 bases, the J end by 5 bases, with 12 bases between. CDR3 DNA sequence: TGTGCCAGCAGTTTAACGGGTTGGGGAACTGAAGCTTTCTTT. Translated: CASSLTGWGTEAFF.

The chain joins TRBV6-4 to TRBJ2-3, with 7 bases identical to TRBD2. Germline values: CDR1 MRHNA, CDR2 SNTAGT. The CDR3 loop spans 15 amino acids. Losses at the gene ends were 6 bases for V and 1 base for J; bases not matched to a gene: 7. In DNA form, the CDR3 reads TGTGCCAGCAGGGCTCTAGCGGTAGGCACAGATACGCAGTATTTT. The encoded protein is CASRALAVGTDTQYF.

This chain links TRBV19 with TRBJ2-3; D perhaps matches TRBD1 (5 bases). The germline V gene has CDR1 LNHDA and CDR2 SQIVND (reference sequence). Deletions cut 1 base from V and 1 base from J, with 9 bases between. CDR3 length: 15 residues. As DNA, the CDR3 is TGTGCCAGTAGTATAGGAAGGGGTGGCACAGATACGCAGTATTTT. Amino acids: CASSIGRGGTDTQYF.

This chain uses TRBV2 with TRBJ1-5; D not resolved. The CDR3 is 15 amino acids. Germline CDR1 SNHLY, CDR2 FYNNEI. Trimming left V 4 bases short and J 0 bases short, with 10 bases between. The CDR3 bases are TGTGCCAGCAGTGTAGTGGGCCATAGCAATCAGCCCCAGCATTTT. It is translated as CASSVVGHSNQPQHF.

This chain joins TRBV9 and TRBJ1-1; no definite D call. V was trimmed by 2 bases and J by 3 bases, leaving 11 bases between them. The V gene's germline CDR1 is SGDLS and CDR2 YYNGEE. The CDR3 has 14 amino acids. The CDR3, as DNA: TGTGCCAGCAGCGTGGCCCCCTGGGACACTGAAGCTTTCTTT. Translating gives CASSVAPWDTEAFF.

CDR3 loop: CSVGQGGGGYTF. As DNA, the CDR3 is TGCAGCGTTGGGCAGGGCGGAGGGGGCTACACCTTC. The chain uses TRBV29-1 and TRBJ1-2; TRBD1 might be the D (5 bases). CDR3 length: 12 residues. Germline V lookup: CDR1 SQVTM, CDR2 ANQGSEA. Trimming took 4 bases from V and 8 from J, leaving 14 bases between them.

The chain links TRBV10-3 to TRBJ1-5, with TRBD1 matching 10 bases. The CDR3 runs to 14 residues. Germline V gives CDR1 ENHRY, CDR2 SYGVKD. The V gene end was trimmed by 6 bases and the J gene end by 4 bases; junction bases not matched to a gene: 3. The CDR3 protein is CAIREDRGNQPQHF. CDR3 bases: TGTGCCATCAGAGAGGACAGGGGGAATCAGCCCCAGCATTTT.

The chain links TRBV6-5 to TRBJ2-3, with D possibly matching TRBD1 (5 bases). CDR3 length: 12 residues. V lost 4 bases to trimming and J lost 8 bases, with 10 bases between them. Germline loops: CDR1 MNHEY, CDR2 SVGAGI. The CDR3 nucleotides are TGTGCCAGCAGTTCCTTAGGGGCTACGCAGTATTTT. Translating gives CASSSLGATQYF.

The rearrangement uses TRBV6-2 or TRBV6-3 and TRBJ1-3, with 7 bases that match TRBD1. With 7 bases clipped from V and 0 bases from J, the junction kept 12 bases outside the gene matches. Germline V gene lookup returns CDR1 MNHEY and CDR2 SVGEGT. The CDR3 runs 17 residues. In DNA form, the CDR3 reads TGTGCCAGCACCCCTCTGGGACAGACCAGCTCTGGAAACACCATATATTTT. Translated, it gives CASTPLGQTSSGNTIYF.

The chain has TRBV23-1 and TRBJ1-5, with D perhaps TRBD1 (5 bases). TRBV23-1 falls under the ORF class, with uncertain function. Trimming stripped 7 bases from V and 1 base from J, with 17 bases between. The CDR3 totals 16 residues. The CDR3 nucleotides read TGCGCCAGCATCCTACTTGGGACCCTAAGCAATCAGCCCCAGCATTTT. Its translation: CASILLGTLSNQPQHF.

This chain joins TRBV7-9 and TRBJ1-1; the D gene is possibly TRBD1 (6 bases). The CDR3 spans 15 residues. In germline, CDR1 is SEHNR, CDR2 FQNEAQ (reference sequence). The V end lost 0 bases, the J end lost 5 bases, and 13 bases lay between the germline ends. The CDR3: CASSLASTGSTEAFF. As DNA, the CDR3 is TGTGCCAGCAGCTTAGCTTCTACAGGGAGTACTGAAGCTTTCTTT.

The chain recombines TRBV5-1 with TRBJ1-1; 7 bases agree with TRBD1. Germline V lookup: CDR1 SGHRS, CDR2 YFSETQ. CDR3 length: 14 residues. Losses at the gene ends were 3 bases for V and 1 base for J; bases not matched to a gene: 3. CDR3 sequence (DNA): TGCGCCAGCAGCTCGACAGGGTCGAACACTGAAGCTTTCTTT. Translation: CASSSTGSNTEAFF.

This chain uses TRBV9 with TRBJ1-1; D might be TRBD1 (5 bases). Trimming shortened V by 3 bases and J by 10 bases, and 22 bases separated the two germline ends. From germline, CDR1 is SGDLS and CDR2 YYNGEE. This CDR3 comprises 15 residues. The CDR3 DNA sequence: TGTGCCAGCAGCGCCGAGGTCAATACCCAGAGGGGAGCTTTCTTT. Protein product: CASSAEVNTQRGAFF. The complete variable domain, with remaining parts taken from reference TRBV9 and TRBJ1-1, reads DSGVTQTPKHLITATGQRVTLRCSPRSGDLSVYWYQQSLDQGLQFLIQYYNGEERAKGNILERFSAQQFPDLHSELNLSSLELGDSALYFCASSAEVNTQRGAFFGQGTRLTVV.

The rearrangement links TRBV29-1 to TRBJ1-2, with D possibly being TRBD1 (6 bases). With 6 bases removed from V and 7 bases from J, the gap between germline ends came to 21 bases. Germline V gene data show CDR1 as SQVTM and CDR2 as ANQGSEA. The CDR3 contains 14 residues. In nucleotides, the CDR3 is TGCAGCGTCGACCAACAGGGACGGTCGCGTGGCTACACCTTC. This gives the protein CSVDQQGRSRGYTF.

This clone showed up just once. The chain is built from TRBV21-1 and TRBJ2-7; the table's D call TRBD2 went unverified against the DNA. TRBV21-1 is given as a pseudogene. CDR3 length: 19 residues. As DNA, the CDR3 is TGTGCCAGCAGCAAAGGGATGCCGGGAGGGCCTATATGGCCCTACGAGCAGTACTTC. Its protein product is CASSKGMPGGPIWPYEQYF.

The CDR3 region has the DNA TGTGCCAGCAGTCCGGGACTAGGAAGTAATGAGCAGTTCTTC. Its translation is CASSPGLGSNEQFF. The V gene is TRBV27, the J gene TRBJ2-1; 8 bases fit TRBD2. After removal of 5 bases from V and 7 bases from J, the junction contained 7 bases not matched to a gene. This CDR3 has 14 residues. Germline CDR1 reads MNHEY; CDR2 reads SMNVEV (reference sequence).

The rearrangement joins TRBV28 to TRBJ1-2; a possible D gene is TRBD1 (5 bases). The CDR3 totals 13 residues. Per the germline V gene, CDR1 is MDHEN and CDR2 is SYDVKM. V was shortened by 6 bases and J by 4 bases, with 12 bases between the two germline ends. CDR3 nucleotides: TGTGCCAGCAGCACCCAGGGCCGCTATGGCTACACCTTC. This gives the protein CASSTQGRYGYTF.

The J gene is TRBJ2-7, the V gene TRBV19; 8 bases map to TRBD2. The CDR3 sequence is 15 residues long. Germline V gene lookup returns CDR1 LNHDA and CDR2 SQIVND (reference sequence). The ends lost 6 bases at V and 6 bases at J; junction bases unmatched: 13. The CDR3 nucleotides read TGTGCCAGTAGGTCAGGCGGGGGGACGTTCGGCGAGCAGTACTTC. This encodes CASRSGGGTFGEQYF.

This chain uses TRBV30 with TRBJ1-1; weak D call: TRBD1 (6 bases). The CDR3 has 14 amino acids. Trimming took 1 base from V and 5 from J, leaving 14 bases between them. Germline CDR1 GTSNPN, CDR2 SVGIG (reference sequence). DNA for the CDR3: TGTGCCTGGAGTGGGCTACAGGGCTGGACTGAAGCTTTCTTT. It yields the protein CAWSGLQGWTEAFF.

V gene TRBV10-1 combines with J gene TRBJ2-5; 10 bases fit TRBD1. The germline V gene encodes CDR1 WNHNN and CDR2 SYGVQD (reference sequence). This CDR3 spans 14 amino acids. V lost 2 bases to trimming and J lost 5 bases; unmatched junction nucleotides: 2. CDR3 sequence (DNA): TGCGCCAGCAGTGAGGGGACAGGGGTTGAGACCCAGTACTTC. As protein: CASSEGTGVETQYF.

The J gene is TRBJ1-5, the V gene TRBV19, with a weak D call TRBD1 (6 bases). The CDR3 covers 16 residues. The V end was cut by 7 bases, the J end by 4 bases, with 20 bases between. Looked up from germline, CDR1 is LNHDA and CDR2 is SQIVND (reference sequence). Here the CDR3 reads CASKREYRARNQPQHF. The CDR3 DNA reads TGTGCCAGTAAACGGGAATACAGGGCTCGGAATCAGCCCCAGCATTTT.